This entry is about one T cell receptor beta chain. Clones were read by immunoSEQ multiplex PCR, and TCRdb kept only the in-frame ones, dropping some. The table includes roughly 150,000 clones, roughly 88% detected once. The data were obtained in a study of control samples from healthy donors and cancer patients. V was trimmed by 6 bases and J by 6 bases, leaving 14 bases between them. Germline-derived CDR1 and CDR2 are MNHEY and SVGAGI. The CDR3 length is 13 residues. The TCR originated in a man between 18 and 29 years old in good health. The chain links TRBV6-5 to TRBJ1-2; D is perhaps TRBD1 (5 bases). Material for sequencing was blood. CDR3 loop: CASRVQGSHGYTF. The CDR3 bases are TGTGCCAGCAGAGTTCAGGGTTCACATGGCTACACCTTC.